One sample yielded the 9 T cell receptor beta chains listed below, sequenced in a study of T-cell memory formation after mild COVID-19. One entry per CDR3 protein results from TCRdb running MiXCR on the 5' RACE reads. Here the sample spans over 150,000 distinct CDR3 sequences, over 20% being singletons. The sample was PBMCs or a T cell subset sorted from them (not recorded which). The receptor set was obtained from an adult woman who had mild COVID-19 (a few samples of this study predate the infection). Cell type and time point are not known.

The chain has TRBV30 and TRBJ1-1; D is undetermined. The length of the CDR3 is 12 residues. V lost 3 bases to trimming and J lost 4 bases, with 9 bases between them. Germline CDR1 is GTSNPN and CDR2 is SVGIG (reference sequence). The DNA of the CDR3 is TGTGCCTGGAGCGTGGGTAGCACTGAAGCTTTCTTT. Protein product: CAWSVGSTEAFF.

The chain combines TRBV27 with TRBJ2-3, with D maybe TRBD1 (5 bases). Germline loops: CDR1 MNHEY, CDR2 SMNVEV (reference sequence). The CDR3 is made up of 14 amino acids. Between the trimmed V and J ends, which lost 5 bases and 4 bases, there was a span of 13 bases. CDR3 loop: CASSVLGRADTQYF. The CDR3 nucleotides are TGTGCCAGCAGTGTATTGGGGCGCGCAGATACGCAGTATTTT.

The rearrangement joins TRBV5-6 to TRBJ2-2; D could derive from TRBD1 or TRBD2 (5 bases each). The germline V and J ends were trimmed by 1 base and 0 bases, with 13 bases remaining between them. This CDR3 is built from 17 residues. Per germline, CDR1 SGHDT and CDR2 YYEEEE. CDR3 loop: CASSLMWGISNTGELFF. The CDR3 DNA sequence: TGTGCCAGCAGCTTGATGTGGGGGATATCGAACACCGGGGAGCTGTTTTTT.

About this clonotype itself: With a much larger clone just one base away, this may be a read error. This rearrangement joins TRBV5-4 to TRBJ2-1; 14 positions match TRBD2. The CDR3 has 16 amino acids. Looked up from germline, CDR1 is SGHNT and CDR2 is YYREEE (reference sequence). V dropped 4 bases and J dropped 2; count of bases not matched to a gene: 2. CDR3 coding DNA: TGTGCCAGCAGCCCGACTAGCGGGAGGGCCTACAATGAGCAGTTCTTC. This sequence encodes CASSPTSGRAYNEQFF.

This clonotype was seen many times. This chain joins TRBV4-3 and TRBJ2-4, with TRBD2 matching 10 bases. Germline V gives CDR1 LGHNA, CDR2 YSLEER. The CDR3 consists of 17 residues. Trimming at V came to 2 bases and at J to 5 bases, leaving 9 bases not matched to a gene. CDR3 protein: CASSQHLAGGQENIQYF. The DNA for the CDR3 is TGCGCCAGCAGCCAACACTTAGCGGGAGGCCAAGAAAACATTCAGTACTTC.

The J gene is TRBJ1-1, the V gene TRBV12-3 or TRBV12-4; a possible D gene is TRBD1 (5 bases). The CDR3 contains 13 residues. Trimming took off 3 bases at V and 4 bases at J, with 9 bases between the two ends. The CDR3 DNA sequence: TGTGCCAGCAGTTTCTCAGGGATCACTGAAGCTTTCTTT. It specifies CASSFSGITEAFF.

The V and J genes are TRBV3-1 and TRBJ1-6, with TRBD1 as a possible D gene (6 bases). Germline CDR1 LGHDT, CDR2 YNNKEL (reference sequence). V gave up 0 bases and J gave up 10 bases, with 13 bases separating them. This CDR3 comprises 15 residues. CDR3 sequence: CASSQDTQGISPLHF. The CDR3 DNA follows: TGTGCCAGCAGCCAAGATACGCAGGGGATCTCACCCCTCCACTTT.

The V call is TRBV2, the J call TRBJ2-5; a possible D gene is TRBD2 (6 bases). The V gene lost 8 bases and the J gene lost 5 bases, with 15 bases spanning the gap. The length of the CDR3 is 13 residues. Germline V gives CDR1 SNHLY, CDR2 FYNNEI. CDR3 nucleotide sequence: TGTGCCAGCCTTCGCGGGGCGCGGGAGACCCAGTACTTC. Its protein is CASLRGARETQYF.

This chain uses TRBV7-9 with TRBJ2-7; maybe TRBD2 (5 bases). Deletions cut 5 bases from V and 3 bases from J, with 8 bases between. The CDR3 is 12 amino acids. CDR1 and CDR2 (germline): SEHNR, FQNEAQ (reference sequence). The CDR3 protein is CASSQADYEQYF. DNA for the CDR3: TGTGCCAGCAGCCAAGCGGACTACGAGCAGTACTTC.